These 2 T cell receptor beta chains were all obtained from the same sample, sequenced in a study of T cells expressing NK-cell markers. Reanalyzing the 5' RACE reads, TCRdb keeps one entry per CDR3 protein, without DNA. The table for this sample gives hundreds of thousands of distinct CDR3 sequences. The sequenced sample was blood T cells: a sorted CD56 or NKG2C T cell subset, CD4+ or CD8+ T cells, or bulk PBMC T cells (not recorded which). Receptors were obtained from a man aged 18 to 70 in good health.

The chain recombines TRBV9 with TRBJ1-1; TCRdb's assignment of TRBD1 cannot be checked, as there is no DNA. Germline values: CDR1 SGDLS, CDR2 YYNGEE. The CDR3 runs to 14 residues. The CDR3 spells CASSVAVGAVEAFF.

The J gene is TRBJ2-1, the V gene TRBV28; lacking DNA, the TRBD1 call made by TCRdb goes unchecked. The CDR3 runs 16 residues. Germline-derived CDR1 and CDR2 are MDHEN and SYDVKM. CDR3 amino acids: CASSSPEGGSYNEQFF. The full variable domain, its missing parts supplied by reference TRBV28 and TRBJ2-1, is DVKVTQSSRYLVKRTGEKVFLECVQDMDHENMFWYRQDPGLGLRLIYFSYDVKMKEKGDIPEGYSVSREKKERFSLILESASTNQTSMYLCASSSPEGGSYNEQFFGPGTRLTVL.